This record covers a single T cell receptor (beta chain). This entry comes from a study of shared clonotypes between healthy human individuals. TCRdb's table, derived via immunoSEQ multiplex PCR, lists solely in-frame clones and lacks some. The table includes about 680,000 clones, around three quarters detected once. The CDR3 contains 12 residues. V gave up 6 bases and J gave up 0 bases, with 5 bases separating them. Germline assignment: CDR1 SGHVS and CDR2 FNYEAQ. The chain has TRBV7-6 and TRBJ2-5; no definite D call. The sequencing input was memory CD4+ T cells sorted from blood. The subset: CD45RA-negative fraction. The TCR sequence derives from a woman in her 30s in good health. In nucleotides, the CDR3 is TGTGCCAGCAGTCCCAACCAAGAGACCCAGTACTTC. Translation gives CASSPNQETQYF.